A single sample gave rise to the 9 T cell receptor beta chains below, sequenced in a study of cytomegalovirus exposure and HLA in healthy donors. It was with 60 Vbeta and 13 Jbeta primers that the PCR ran. The data were produced by immunoSEQ multiplex PCR, yet TCRdb's version contains in-frame clones alone and is incomplete. The sample records under 200,000 clones, about 80% being singletons. The material sequenced was PBMCs. These receptors were taken from a girl under 18 in good health and CMV-seropositive.

This clone showed up just once. The V and J genes are TRBV11-3 and TRBJ2-1, with 8 bases that match TRBD1. The V segment lost 10 bases and the J segment 7 bases; nucleotides outside the gene matches: 9. Germline V gives CDR1 SGHNT, CDR2 YENEEA. CDR3 length: 13 amino acids. CDR3 DNA: TGTGCCACTTCGACAGGGGTAGGGAATGAGCAGTTCTTC. Protein sequence: CATSTGVGNEQFF.

The DNA for the CDR3 is TGTGCCAGCAGTTTGTACACCAGGGCCGGGGAGCTGTTTTTT. It specifies CASSLYTRAGELFF. This chain links TRBV28 with TRBJ2-2, with D perhaps matching TRBD1 (5 bases). CDR1 and CDR2 (germline): MDHEN, SYDVKM. With 3 bases removed from V and 6 bases from J, the gap between germline ends came to 11 bases. CDR3 size: 14 residues.

J is TRBJ1-5 and V is TRBV6-6, with D possibly TRBD1 on 6 matching bases. Germline CDR1 MNHNY, CDR2 SVGAGI (reference sequence). The CDR3 is 14 amino acids. V shed 8 bases and J shed 3 bases, with 14 bases lying between them. CDR3 DNA sequence: TGTGCCAGCGTTCTGACAGGTAACAATCAGCCCCAGCATTTT. Its protein product is CASVLTGNNQPQHF.

The V gene is TRBV28, the J gene TRBJ2-2, with 10 bases lining up with TRBD1. Germline CDR1 reads MDHEN; CDR2 reads SYDVKM. V lost 0 bases to trimming and J lost 5 bases; unmatched junction nucleotides: 3. The CDR3 contains 16 residues. The CDR3 DNA is TGTGCCAGCAGTTTATGGGGGACAGGGGAAACCGGGGAGCTGTTTTTT. Amino acids: CASSLWGTGETGELFF. The whole variable domain, remainder taken from reference TRBV28 and TRBJ2-2, is DVKVTQSSRYLVKRTGEKVFLECVQDMDHENMFWYRQDPGLGLRLIYFSYDVKMKEKGDIPEGYSVSREKKERFSLILESASTNQTSMYLCASSLWGTGETGELFFGEGSRLTVL.

The chain uses TRBV14 and TRBJ2-7; 7 positions agree with TRBD2. V dropped 3 bases and J dropped 1; count of bases not matched to a gene: 6. The V gene's germline CDR1 is SGHDN and CDR2 FVKESK. The length of the CDR3 is 15 residues. The CDR3 sequence is CASSQLTSQSYEQYF. CDR3 nucleotide sequence: TGTGCCAGCAGCCAGTTGACTAGCCAATCCTACGAGCAGTACTTC.

This chain connects TRBV4-2 to TRBJ1-5; TRBD1 is a possible D gene (5 bases). CDR1 and CDR2 from the germline V gene are LGHNA and YNFKEQ. V lost 0 bases and J lost 15, with 33 bases in between. The CDR3 is made up of 19 amino acids. CDR3 sequence (DNA): TGTGCCAGCAGCCAAGATCGGAGCGATCGACCCGACGGGGGGAATGTAGGGCATTTT. Translating gives CASSQDRSDRPDGGNVGHF.

This clone has only a few counts. The rearrangement joins TRBV28 to TRBJ1-1; no clear D. Germline V gene lookup returns CDR1 MDHEN and CDR2 SYDVKM. The CDR3 has 15 amino acids. Trimming stripped 1 base from V and 4 bases from J, with 13 bases between. CDR3 DNA sequence: TGTGCCAGCAGTTTATTGGGTGTAGAGGTCACTGAAGCTTTCTTT. Amino acid sequence: CASSLLGVEVTEAFF.

This chain connects TRBV29-1 to TRBJ1-1; weak D call: TRBD1 (5 bases). CDR1 SQVTM and CDR2 ANQGSEA come from the germline V gene. This CDR3 comprises 16 residues. Trimming removed 4 bases from V and 0 bases from J, with 18 bases in between. CDR3 nucleotides: TGCAGCGTTGGTCCGGACACCATAGACATGAACACTGAAGCTTTCTTT. It translates to CSVGPDTIDMNTEAFF.

The chain links TRBV5-6 to TRBJ1-2; D is perhaps TRBD1 (6 bases). This CDR3 has 15 residues. Trimming left V 6 bases short and J 1 base short, with 16 bases between. Looked up from germline, CDR1 is SGHDT and CDR2 is YYEEEE. The CDR3 nucleotides read TGTGCCAGCACCCCACGGGGGGCCCTTAACTATGGCTACACCTTC. Translated: CASTPRGALNYGYTF. Full variable domain (remainder filled in from reference TRBV5-6 and TRBJ1-2): DAGVTQSPTHLIKTRGQQVTLRCSPKSGHDTVSWYQQALGQGPQFIFQYYEEEERQRGNFPDRFSGHQFPNYSSELNVNALLLGDSALYLCASTPRGALNYGYTFGSGTRLTVV.